This is a list of T cell receptor beta chains from one sample in a study of blood T cell repertoires in COVID-19. Generated by immunoSEQ multiplex PCR, the TCRdb table keeps only in-frame clones and is missing some. Of approximately 300,000 clones in the sample, around 86% were seen once. Material: PBMCs or T cells enriched from blood (not recorded which). These receptors all come from a man in his sixties who had recovered from COVID-19. Both conserved end residues are part of each CDR3. Fields, in order: J gene, V gene, D gene, CDR3 length, clone size, CDR3 DNA, CDR3 protein. The D gene is left open where the match is weak. Where a row states a size, it is once, few, many or the class of an expanded clone; other rows omit it.

j_gene: TRBJ1-6; v_gene: TRBV18; d_gene: .; len: 15; abundance: .; CDR3nt: TGTGCCAGCTCACCAGACAGCAGTTATAATTCACCCCTCCACTTT; CDR3aa: CASSPDSSYNSPLHF
j_gene: TRBJ1-2; v_gene: TRBV27; d_gene: TRBD1; len: 15; abundance: few; CDR3nt: TGTGCCAGCAGTTTATCGAATCAGGGGGTTGATGGCTACACCTTC; CDR3aa: CASSLSNQGVDGYTF
j_gene: TRBJ2-5; v_gene: TRBV7-9; d_gene: .; len: 15; abundance: .; CDR3nt: TGTGCCAGCAGCTTAATAAGGGACTGGCAAGAGACCCAGTACTTC; CDR3aa: CASSLIRDWQETQYF
j_gene: TRBJ1-5; v_gene: TRBV15; d_gene: TRBD1; len: 17; abundance: .; CDR3nt: TGTGCCACCAGCAGAGTTAATGACAGGGGCCGATCACAGCCCCAGCATTTT; CDR3aa: CATSRVNDRGRSQPQHF
j_gene: TRBJ1-2; v_gene: TRBV19; d_gene: .; len: 15; abundance: .; CDR3nt: TGTGCCAGTAGTATTGACCCAAGGCAAAGGGGAGGCTACACCTTC; CDR3aa: CASSIDPRQRGGYTF
j_gene: TRBJ1-4; v_gene: TRBV7-9; d_gene: TRBD1; len: 15; abundance: .; CDR3nt: TGTGCCAGCAGCTTGCCAGGGGGCCTGTATGAAAAACTGTTTTTT; CDR3aa: CASSLPGGLYEKLFF
j_gene: TRBJ2-1; v_gene: TRBV7-2; d_gene: TRBD1; len: 13; abundance: .; CDR3nt: TGTGCCAGCAGTCGGGACAGGGCCAATGAGCAGTTCTTC; CDR3aa: CASSRDRANEQFF
j_gene: TRBJ2-6; v_gene: TRBV2; d_gene: .; len: 16; abundance: .; CDR3nt: TGTGCCAGCGACAGGTTAGCCCGCTCTGGGGCCAACGTCCTGACTTTC; CDR3aa: CASDRLARSGANVLTF
j_gene: TRBJ2-3; v_gene: TRBV5-1; d_gene: TRBD2; len: 13; abundance: .; CDR3nt: TGCGCCACCCGGACTAGCGATTCAGATACGCAGTATTTT; CDR3aa: CATRTSDSDTQYF
j_gene: TRBJ1-5; v_gene: TRBV7-2; d_gene: .; len: 13; abundance: .; CDR3nt: TGTGCCAGCAGCCCAAGCGGGGCACAGGACGTACATTTT; CDR3aa: CASSPSGAQDVHF
j_gene: TRBJ2-2; v_gene: TRBV19; d_gene: .; len: 12; abundance: .; CDR3nt: TGTGCCAGTGCACCCCGGACCGGGGAGCTGTTTTTT; CDR3aa: CASAPRTGELFF
j_gene: TRBJ2-3; v_gene: TRBV5-6; d_gene: .; len: 14; abundance: .; CDR3nt: TGTGCCAGCAGCTTGGGGGCCTTAACGGATACGCAGTATTTT; CDR3aa: CASSLGALTDTQYF
j_gene: TRBJ2-3; v_gene: TRBV9; d_gene: .; len: 15; abundance: .; CDR3nt: TGTGCCAGCGGACCCACTAGCACATACACAGATACGCAGTATTTT; CDR3aa: CASGPTSTYTDTQYF
j_gene: TRBJ2-1; v_gene: TRBV14; d_gene: .; len: 11; abundance: .; CDR3nt: TGTGCCAGCAGCCAAGGATCCGGGCAGTTCTTC; CDR3aa: CASSQGSGQFF
j_gene: TRBJ2-3; v_gene: TRBV3-1/TRBV3-2; d_gene: .; len: 15; abundance: .; CDR3nt: TGTGCCAGCAGCCAAGCGGGACTTAGCACAGATACGCAGTATTTT; CDR3aa: CASSQAGLSTDTQYF
j_gene: TRBJ2-3; v_gene: TRBV28; d_gene: TRBD1; len: 14; abundance: .; CDR3nt: TGTGCCAGCAGGCGGACAGGGGATTCAGATACGCAGTATTTT; CDR3aa: CASRRTGDSDTQYF
j_gene: TRBJ2-1; v_gene: TRBV28; d_gene: TRBD2; len: 16; abundance: .; CDR3nt: TGTGCCAGCAGCTCTAGCGGGAGGGCCCTTTTAAATGAGCAGTTCTTC; CDR3aa: CASSSSGRALLNEQFF
j_gene: TRBJ1-5; v_gene: TRBV2; d_gene: .; len: 13; abundance: .; CDR3nt: TGTGCCAGCAGGCGGGGAGGAGGTCAGCCCCAGCATTTT; CDR3aa: CASRRGGGQPQHF
j_gene: TRBJ2-3; v_gene: TRBV10-3; d_gene: TRBD1; len: 11; abundance: .; CDR3nt: TGTGCCATGAGGGGGCTAGATACGCAGTATTTT; CDR3aa: CAMRGLDTQYF
j_gene: TRBJ1-2; v_gene: TRBV28; d_gene: TRBD1; len: 17; abundance: .; CDR3nt: TGTGCCAGCAGTTTATCCCCGGGGACAGGGAAGGTCTATGGCTACACCTTC; CDR3aa: CASSLSPGTGKVYGYTF
j_gene: TRBJ2-4; v_gene: TRBV5-1; d_gene: .; len: 12; abundance: few; CDR3nt: TGCGCCAGCAGCTTGGCCGGGGACATTCAGTACTTC; CDR3aa: CASSLAGDIQYF
j_gene: TRBJ2-4; v_gene: TRBV28; d_gene: TRBD1; len: 19; abundance: once; CDR3nt: TGTGCCAGCAGTCCGTATAGGACAGGGGGCGATCGGGCCAAAAACATTCAGTACTTC; CDR3aa: CASSPYRTGGDRAKNIQYF
j_gene: TRBJ2-2; v_gene: TRBV7-9; d_gene: .; len: 16; abundance: once; CDR3nt: TGTGCCAGCAGCTTAGATGGCGGGTTTTTCACCGGGGAGCTGTTTTTT; CDR3aa: CASSLDGGFFTGELFF
j_gene: TRBJ2-1; v_gene: TRBV7-2; d_gene: TRBD2; len: 15; abundance: once; CDR3nt: TGTGCCAGCAGCTCCGGACTAGCGGTCTACAATGAGCAGTTCTTC; CDR3aa: CASSSGLAVYNEQFF
j_gene: TRBJ2-4; v_gene: TRBV19; d_gene: .; len: 15; abundance: .; CDR3nt: TGTGCCAGTAGTCTCAGCCCTCCAGGCAAAAACATTCAGTACTTC; CDR3aa: CASSLSPPGKNIQYF
j_gene: TRBJ2-1; v_gene: TRBV18; d_gene: .; len: 14; abundance: .; CDR3nt: TGTGCCAGCTCACTGGCTCGGGGCTACAATGAGCAGTTCTTC; CDR3aa: CASSLARGYNEQFF
j_gene: TRBJ2-3; v_gene: TRBV7-2; d_gene: TRBD2; len: 13; abundance: .; CDR3nt: TGTGCCAGCAGCTTACTAGCGGTAGATACGCAGTATTTT; CDR3aa: CASSLLAVDTQYF